These 17 T cell receptor beta chains share one sample of origin, sequenced in a study of blood T cell repertoires in COVID-19. Assay: immunoSEQ multiplex PCR; the TCRdb copy retains only in-frame clones and omits some. The data hold about 120,000 clones, with about 85% observed a single time. Input material: peripheral blood. The receptors were gathered from a man older than 75 with active or convalescent COVID-19.

Here the CDR3 reads CASRPGNTEAFF. CDR3 DNA sequence: TGTGCCAGCAGGCCCGGGAACACTGAAGCTTTCTTT. The genes are TRBV5-5 and TRBJ1-1, with no clear D. The CDR3 is 12 amino acids. The V end was cut by 5 bases, the J end by 1 base, with 6 bases between. Looked up from germline, CDR1 is SGHKS and CDR2 is YYEKEE (reference sequence).

V and J are TRBV11-3 and TRBJ2-1; 7 bases are shared with TRBD2. With 4 bases clipped from V and 8 bases from J, the junction kept 2 bases outside the gene matches. This CDR3 has 12 residues. CDR1 is SGHNT and CDR2 is YENEEA in the germline V gene. The CDR3, as DNA: TGTGCCAGCAGCTCGACTAGCTATGAGCAGTTCTTC. Translated: CASSSTSYEQFF.

The chain uses TRBV19 and TRBJ1-5; the match to TRBD1 covers 9 bases. The CDR3 totals 14 residues. The V gene's germline CDR1 is LNHDA and CDR2 SQIVND (reference sequence). The J segment lost 5 bases and the V segment lost 9 bases, leaving 8 bases of the junction unmatched. The chain's CDR3 is CASRDRALYQPQHF. CDR3 nucleotides: TGTGCCAGCCGGGACAGGGCCTTATATCAGCCCCAGCATTTT.

The rearrangement uses TRBV7-9 and TRBJ2-1; D is perhaps TRBD2 (5 bases). Germline loops: CDR1 SEHNR, CDR2 FQNEAQ (reference sequence). The CDR3 has 11 amino acids. Trimming stripped 11 bases from V and 10 bases from J, with 15 bases between. CDR3 bases: TGTGCCTGCCCCGGAGGCGCCGAGCAGTTCTTC. Translating it yields CACPGGAEQFF.

The J gene is TRBJ2-7, the V gene TRBV27, with TRBD1 as a possible D gene (6 bases). V was shortened by 0 bases and J by 2 bases, with 14 bases between the two germline ends. Germline V CDR1 and CDR2: MNHEY, SMNVEV (reference sequence). The CDR3 extends over 16 amino acids. CDR3 sequence reads: CASSLSVDSTAYEQYF. The CDR3 DNA sequence: TGTGCCAGCAGTTTATCTGTGGACAGTACTGCCTACGAGCAGTACTTC.

J is TRBJ1-1 and V is TRBV6-1, with a weak D call TRBD1 (5 bases). CDR1 and CDR2 from the germline V gene are MNHNS and SASEGT. Trimming cost V 3 bases and J 1 base, with 15 bases left between them. This CDR3 is built from 16 residues. The CDR3 here is CASSEYAGVTNTEAFF. The CDR3 region has the DNA TGTGCCAGCAGTGAGTACGCGGGGGTGACGAACACTGAAGCTTTCTTT.

The V and J genes are TRBV4-1 and TRBJ2-5; D possibly corresponds to TRBD2 (5 bases). V was shortened by 1 base and J by 5 bases, with 11 bases between the two germline ends. Per germline, CDR1 MGHRA and CDR2 YSYEKL. There are 14 residues in the CDR3. CDR3 in DNA: TGCGCCAGCAGCCAAGGGGAGCTCGAGGAGACCCAGTACTTC. Translated: CASSQGELEETQYF.

The chain links TRBV5-6 to TRBJ1-5; 7 bases align to TRBD1. CDR3 length: 16 amino acids. Trimming at V came to 1 base and at J to 4 bases, leaving 8 bases not matched to a gene. CDR1 and CDR2 (germline): SGHDT, YYEEEE. CDR3 loop: CASSLQAGGGNQPQHF. CDR3 nucleotides: TGTGCCAGCAGCTTGCAAGCAGGGGGTGGAAATCAGCCCCAGCATTTT. Full variable domain (outside the CDR3, taken from reference TRBV5-6 and TRBJ1-5): DAGVTQSPTHLIKTRGQQVTLRCSPKSGHDTVSWYQQALGQGPQFIFQYYEEEERQRGNFPDRFSGHQFPNYSSELNVNALLLGDSALYLCASSLQAGGGNQPQHFGDGTRLSIL.

The chain has TRBV3-1 (or the pseudogene TRBV3-2) and TRBJ2-3; tentative D call: TRBD2 (6 bases). The V end lost 1 base, the J end lost 4 bases, and 9 bases lay between the germline ends. Germline-derived CDR1 and CDR2 are LGHDT and YNNKEL (reference sequence). The CDR3 runs to 14 residues. The CDR3 sequence: CASSQAGVADTQYF. CDR3 nucleotide sequence: TGTGCCAGCAGCCAAGCGGGAGTGGCAGATACGCAGTATTTT.

V and J are TRBV30 and TRBJ2-7, with 8 nucleotides matching TRBD1. Germline-derived CDR1 and CDR2 are GTSNPN and SVGIG (reference sequence). Trimming removed 6 bases from V and 3 bases from J; junction bases left unmatched: 7. The CDR3 has 13 amino acids. The CDR3, as DNA: TGTGCCTGTAAGACAGGGGTGATCTACGAGCAGTACTTC. Amino acid sequence: CACKTGVIYEQYF. The whole variable domain, filled in from reference TRBV30 and TRBJ2-7, reads SQTIHQWPATLVQPVGSPLSLECTVEGTSNPNLYWYRQAAGRGLQLLFYSVGIGQISSEVPQNLSASRPQDRQFILSSKKLLLSDSGFYLCACKTGVIYEQYFGPGTRLTVT.

This clone is a singleton in its sample. CDR3 residues: CASSQGNLGYSTDTQYF. The CDR3 DNA sequence: TGCGCCAGCAGCCAAGGGAACCTGGGCTATAGCACAGATACGCAGTATTTT. The V and J genes are TRBV4-3 and TRBJ2-3; D is undetermined. Looked up from germline, CDR1 is LGHNA and CDR2 is YSLEER. The CDR3 covers 17 residues. Between the trimmed V and J ends, which lost 1 base and 0 bases, there was a span of 14 bases.

This clone was counted between two and nine times. This sequence joins TRBV4-2 and TRBJ1-4; 7 bases line up with TRBD1. V lost 4 bases to trimming and J lost 4 bases; unmatched junction nucleotides: 6. Germline CDR1 reads LGHNA; CDR2 reads YNFKEQ. This CDR3 is built from 15 residues. The CDR3 loop reads CASSPRHRGNEKLFF. The CDR3 DNA reads as TGTGCCAGCAGCCCCAGACACAGGGGTAATGAAAAACTGTTTTTT.

The V and J genes are TRBV30 and TRBJ1-2; 9 nucleotides line up with TRBD1. The germline CDR1 and CDR2 sequences are GTSNPN and SVGIG (reference sequence). Trimming took 0 bases from V and 4 from J; bases not matched to a gene: 6. The CDR3 length is 15 residues. DNA for the CDR3: TGTGCCTGGAGTGTTGGGGACAGGGCCGGCTATGGCTACACCTTC. Protein product: CAWSVGDRAGYGYTF.

The chain couples TRBV7-6 to TRBJ2-2; D unclear. Germline V gene data show CDR1 as SGHVS and CDR2 as FNYEAQ. This CDR3 is built from 15 residues. V was trimmed by 1 base and J by 2 bases, leaving 8 bases between them. The CDR3 protein is CASSLDLLNTGELFF. In nucleotides, the CDR3 is TGTGCCAGCAGCTTAGATCTGTTAAACACCGGGGAGCTGTTTTTT.

The chain links TRBV27 to TRBJ1-3; TRBD1 is a possible D gene (6 bases). CDR3 length: 14 amino acids. Trimming took off 3 bases at V and 0 bases at J, with 6 bases between the two ends. Germline V gene sequence: CDR1 MNHEY, CDR2 SMNVEV (reference sequence). As DNA, the CDR3 is TGTGCCAGCAGTTTGGGACACTCTGGAAACACCATATATTTT. Translating it yields CASSLGHSGNTIYF.

The chain recombines TRBV5-4 with TRBJ2-3; perhaps TRBD1 as D (5 bases). The CDR3 is 16 residues long. Per the germline V gene, CDR1 is SGHNT and CDR2 is YYREEE (reference sequence). V was pared by 4 bases and J by 4 bases, with 19 bases between. The CDR3 DNA sequence: TGTGCCAGCAGCCCCCCCAGGCTAGGGGCCGCAGATACGCAGTATTTT. This gives the protein CASSPPRLGAADTQYF.

CDR3 coding DNA: TGTGCCAGCAGCTGGACTCCTTTCAATGAGCAGTTCTTC. Encoded protein: CASSWTPFNEQFF. The chain links TRBV12-3 or TRBV12-4 to TRBJ2-1; D is possibly TRBD2 (5 bases). The germline V and J ends were trimmed by 6 bases and 6 bases, with 12 bases remaining between them. The CDR3 runs 13 residues.